This TCR beta chain derives from a study of identifying expanded T cells in peripheral blood. Collection occurred without any documented infections or immune events in donors. Notes on the study in general: Variance in clone template counts between approximately two-week samples significantly increased with total template count across all healthy donors. About 1.2 clones differed between technical replicates, versus approximately 16 and 19 over time.

This CDR3 has 13 residues. Germline assignment: CDR1 SGHTA and CDR2 FQGNSA. V lost 6 bases, J lost 0 bases, and 8 bases lay in between. Details on this clone: Its specificity is not known.

The table came from immunoSEQ multiplex PCR; TCRdb's copy has only in-frame clones and leaves some out. The table includes approximately 58,000 clones, more than 70% detected once. The sequence was obtained from a person aged 18-69 years in good health. The sequenced sample was blood. The rearrangement uses TRBV7-2 and TRBJ1-1; D remains ambiguous. The DNA of the CDR3 is TGTGCCAGCAGGCAGACCGTGAACACTGAAGCTTTCTTT. Translating gives CASRQTVNTEAFF.